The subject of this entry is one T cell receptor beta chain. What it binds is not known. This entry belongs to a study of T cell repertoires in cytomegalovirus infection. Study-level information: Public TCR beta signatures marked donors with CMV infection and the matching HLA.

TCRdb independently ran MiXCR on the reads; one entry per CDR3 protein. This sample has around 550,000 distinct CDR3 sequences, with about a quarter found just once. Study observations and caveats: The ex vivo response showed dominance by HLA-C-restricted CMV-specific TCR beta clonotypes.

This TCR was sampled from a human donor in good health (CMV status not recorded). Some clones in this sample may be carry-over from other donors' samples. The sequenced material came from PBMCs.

The CDR3 reads CASSSEREGGNTIYF. CDR3 bases: TGTGCCAGCAGCTCGGAGAGGGAGGGTGGAAACACCATATATTTT. The chain couples TRBV13 to TRBJ1-3; the D is unclear. Trimming shortened V by 4 bases and J by 3 bases, and 13 bases separated the two germline ends. The CDR3 is 15 residues long. Germline V gene data show CDR1 as PRHDT and CDR2 as FYEKMQ (reference sequence).